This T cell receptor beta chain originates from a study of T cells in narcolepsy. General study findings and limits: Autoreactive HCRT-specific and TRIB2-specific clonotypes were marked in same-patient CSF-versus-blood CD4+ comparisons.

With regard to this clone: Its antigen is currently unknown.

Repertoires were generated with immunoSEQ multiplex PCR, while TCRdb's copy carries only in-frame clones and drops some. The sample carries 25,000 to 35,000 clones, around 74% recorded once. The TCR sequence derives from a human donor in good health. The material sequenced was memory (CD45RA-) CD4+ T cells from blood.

CDR3 residues: CASSQDGAGADFSYEQYF. CDR3 in DNA: TGTGCCAGCAGCCAAGACGGAGCGGGGGCCGATTTTTCCTACGAGCAGTACTTC. The V call is TRBV4-2, the J call TRBJ2-7, with 8 bases fitting TRBD2. CDR3 length equals 18 residues. V gave up 0 bases and J gave up 1 base; unmatched junction bases: 11. Germline loops: CDR1 LGHNA, CDR2 YNFKEQ.